This T cell receptor (beta chain) was found in a study of sequential checkpoint blockade in melanoma (dated by TCRdb to about 2019). General notes on the study: In a 1:1 randomization, patients received either first-line nivolumab then ipilimumab (arm A) or ipilimumab then nivolumab (arm B). Maintenance nivolumab came after both trial sequences. TCRbeta immunosequencing was performed on DNA from approximately 93 pretreatment melanoma tumor samples. Matched tumor biopsies were taken from over 20 patients before treatment and at week 13, after single-agent nivolumab (arm A) or ipilimumab (arm B). In around four fifths of the matched pre- and post-treatment tumor biopsy pairs, both biopsies came from the same lesion. Overall study results and their limits: Achieving clinical benefit was about 30 times more likely for patients whose tumor T-cell fraction and clonality increased by week 13. Tumor T-cell fraction and clonality were correlated with PD-L1 staining and CD8+ T-cell counts, but not with mutational load. In the nivolumab-first arm (arm A), an association was found between pretreatment tumor TIL clonality and response (P = .04). Larger, independent patient cohorts are needed to validate the response-prediction model that combines TCR metrics and mutation burden. Small sample sizes and reduced statistical power limited the within-arm analyses of tumor T-cell fraction.

The treatment or condition label of this sample denotes: randomized to nivolumab then ipilimumab (arm A) or the reverse (arm B). None of the patients in the trial had previously been given DNA-damaging chemotherapy. CheckMate 064, a randomized, open-label phase II trial of sequential checkpoint blockade, was the source of the samples, all of which came from patients with melanoma. Tumor TCR sequencing used genomic DNA from formalin-fixed paraffin-embedded (FFPE) tissue samples. This clone was picked up a small number of times. The antigen it recognizes is unknown. No much larger clone exists at a distance of one base, and base qualities are not known. The immunoSEQ Assay was used to immunosequence TCRbeta CDR3 regions from genomic DNA. Prior to high-throughput sequencing, genomic DNA was amplified by bias-controlled multiplex PCR. The authors processed their data as follows. To quantify the absolute abundance of each unique TCRbeta CDR3 region, the sequences were collapsed and filtered. Clonality, defined as 1 minus Pielou's evenness, was calculated using productive rearrangements only. Tumor T-cell fraction was computed by normalizing TCRbeta template counts to usable DNA, estimated from several housekeeping genes. A previously published method was used to identify clones with significantly greater frequencies in on-treatment samples than in baseline samples. Drawn from immuneACCESS, this table holds only the in-frame rearrangements with V and J called that TCRdb kept. Clones are partly lost; checked studies trace under half to an unresolved V gene and leave the rest unexplained. Clonal size and the V and J genes are those of that table, whereas D and trimming came from the DNA. The sample table records under 4,000 clones; roughly 22% of these occur just once. The top ten constitute 8.5% to 10% of the sample.

V was cut back by 2 bases and J by 4 bases, leaving a gap of 11 bases between them. The CDR3, from cysteine to phenylalanine, totals 13 residues. Left in the record is the CDR3 DNA by itself, 39 bases read in frame from the first base. CDR1 and CDR2, looked up from the germline V gene (reference sequence), are GTSNPN and SVGIG. The sequencing here drew on tumor tissue (inferred from file names), taken from a patient given nivolumab and ipilimumab in sequence. The V gene is TRBV30 and the J gene is TRBJ1-2; 6 matching bases give a weak D call of TRBD1. This TCR derives from a human donor with melanoma. The CDR3 protein: CAWSTRGGYGYTF. The sequenced DNA: TGTGCCTGGAGTACCAGGGGCGGCTATGGCTACACCTTC.